This TCR beta chain was retrieved from a study of CD8+CD57+ T cells in acquired aplastic anemia. As for the study in general: DNA per sorted CD4+ or CD8+ sample ranged about 0.2 to 27.4 ug, averaging 3.2 ug. There were 10 million or so reads, on average, for CD4+ cells from healthy donors. The study, taken as a whole, reports: Patients showed no significant difference from controls in CD8+ Simpson's diversity. The number of CD8+ CDR3 sequences shared by patients and controls was fewer than 35.

The CDR3 has 14 amino acids. Deletions cut 3 bases from V and 1 base from J, with 7 bases between. In germline, CDR1 is SGHVT, CDR2 SQSDAQ. In this sample, this clonotype turned up a few times. Antigen: not known. Genomic DNA templated the TCR beta VDJ and CDR3 profiling. TCRdb itself ran the reads through MiXCR, one entry per CDR3 protein. This table holds 55,000 to 80,000 distinct CDR3 sequences, roughly 50% found once. Sequencing was performed on sorted CD4+, CD8+, or CD8+CD57+ T cells (not recorded which) from PBMCs. This chain uses TRBV7-4 with TRBJ1-3; D is unresolved. The receptor was isolated from a human donor in good health, serving as a control. The CDR3 loop reads CASSLYESGNTIYF. For the CDR3, the DNA is TGTGCCAGCAGCTTGTACGAGTCTGGAAACACCATATATTTT. The entire variable domain, with the rest obtained from reference TRBV7-4 and TRBJ1-3, is as follows: GAGVSQSPRYKVAKRGRDVALRCDSISGHVTLYWYRQTLGQGSEVLTYSQSDAQRDKSGRPSGRFSAERPERSVSTLKIQRTEQGDSAVYLCASSLYESGNTIYFGEGSWLTVV.